The 24 T cell receptor beta chains presented below share a single source sample, sequenced in a study of T cells in Graves' hyperthyroidism and ophthalmopathy. Regions amplified from RNA transcripts were the TCR beta CDR3 regions. Using the HTBI primer set, a first-round RT-PCR was run on the TCR CDR3. TCRdb re-called the multiplex PCR reads with MiXCR, one entry per CDR3 protein. This sample has 600,000 or so distinct CDR3 sequences, with around 42% found just once. The specimen was peripheral blood or thyroid tissue (not recorded which). Receptor source: a young woman with Graves' hyperthyroidism.

There are a few counts of this clonotype. This chain joins TRBV5-1 and TRBJ1-2; TRBD1 agrees at 7 bases. The CDR3 length is 14 residues. Per germline, CDR1 SGHRS and CDR2 YFSETQ. Germline trimming cut 0 bases from V and 8 bases from J; bases unmatched to any gene: 7. The DNA of the CDR3 is TGCGCCAGCAGCTTGGCCGGACAGGTCGAAGGCTACACCTTC. It is translated as CASSLAGQVEGYTF.

V is TRBV7-9 and J is TRBJ2-6; 9 positions match TRBD2. This CDR3 has 18 residues. Germline-derived CDR1 and CDR2 are SEHNR and FQNEAQ (reference sequence). Losses at the gene ends were 5 bases for V and 0 bases for J; bases not matched to a gene: 8. The chain's CDR3 is CASSQDLAGSSGANVLTF. CDR3 in DNA: TGTGCCAGCAGCCAAGATCTAGCGGGAAGCTCTGGGGCCAACGTCCTGACTTTC.

The V and J genes are TRBV2 and TRBJ1-1, with D unresolved. This CDR3 region has 15 residues. V was pared by 2 bases and J by 2 bases, with 12 bases between. The germline CDR1 and CDR2 sequences are SNHLY and FYNNEI. Here the CDR3 reads CASSESTDKNTEAFF. As DNA, the CDR3 is TGTGCCAGCAGTGAATCCACAGACAAAAACACTGAAGCTTTCTTT. Complete variable domain (other parts from reference TRBV2 and TRBJ1-1): EPEVTQTPSHQVTQMGQEVILRCVPISNHLYFYWYRQILGQKVEFLVSFYNNEISEKSEIFDDQFSVERPDGSNFTLKIRSTKLEDSAMYFCASSESTDKNTEAFFGQGTRLTVV.

The chain has TRBV20-1 and TRBJ2-7; 9 nucleotides match TRBD2. The germline gives CDR1 DFQATT, CDR2 SNEGSKA (reference sequence). The CDR3 contains 13 residues. V shed 6 bases and J 4 bases; nucleotides not matched to a gene: 7. The CDR3 loop reads CSAIAGDLYEQYF. For the CDR3, the DNA is TGCAGTGCAATAGCGGGAGACCTTTACGAGCAGTACTTC.

Ten or more counts support this clonotype. The CDR3 protein is CAISESGGSNEKLFF. CDR3 DNA sequence: TGTGCCATCAGTGAGTCGGGGGGCTCTAATGAAAAACTGTTTTTT. V usage is TRBV10-3 and J usage is TRBJ1-4; tentative D call: TRBD1 (6 bases). Trimming pared 0 bases from V and 3 bases from J, leaving 8 bases between. Germline V gene lookup returns CDR1 ENHRY and CDR2 SYGVKD. The CDR3 spans 15 residues.

This clonotype occurred once. The CDR3, as DNA: TGCGCCACCTCGCGGGGGGGTTCAGAGACCCAGTACTTC. It translates to CATSRGGSETQYF. This sequence joins TRBV4-1 and TRBJ2-5; 9 bases are a match to TRBD2. Germline loops: CDR1 MGHRA, CDR2 YSYEKL. After removal of 10 bases from V and 4 bases from J, the junction contained 7 bases not matched to a gene. The CDR3 contains 13 residues.

The chain has TRBV2 and TRBJ2-7; 11 bases map to TRBD1. This CDR3 is 15 amino acids long. Germline trimming cut 6 bases from V and 5 bases from J; bases unmatched to any gene: 9. Germline CDR1 is SNHLY and CDR2 is FYNNEI. The CDR3 coding sequence is TGTGCCAGCAGCCTAGATCCGGGACAGGGGGACGAGCAGTACTTC. Protein sequence: CASSLDPGQGDEQYF.

The V and J genes are TRBV7-2 and TRBJ2-7, with D possibly TRBD1 on 6 matching bases. Germline lookup yields CDR1 SGHTA and CDR2 FQGNSA. The V end lost 1 base, the J end lost 3 bases, and 13 bases lay between the germline ends. The CDR3 extends over 15 amino acids. This CDR3 is CASSLVRPRGYEQYF. DNA of the CDR3: TGTGCCAGCAGCTTAGTTAGGCCCAGGGGCTACGAGCAGTACTTC.

At least ten counts were recorded for this clonotype. The chain couples TRBV12-3 or TRBV12-4 to TRBJ1-6, with D hard to call. Trimming shortened V by 6 bases and J by 7 bases, and 13 bases separated the two germline ends. CDR3 size: 14 residues. The CDR3 DNA follows: TGTGCCAGCAGGTTCCCCGGGCAGAATTCACCCCTCCACTTT. Amino acids: CASRFPGQNSPLHF.

The chain combines TRBV2 with TRBJ1-5, with D unclear. The CDR3 spans 12 residues. Germline loops: CDR1 SNHLY, CDR2 FYNNEI. The germline V and J ends were trimmed by 1 base and 6 bases, with 4 bases remaining between them. DNA for the CDR3: TGTGCCAGCAGTGAAGAGATTCAGCCCCAGCATTTT. This sequence encodes CASSEEIQPQHF.

CDR3: CASSTEEGGRREKLFF. The DNA for the CDR3 is TGTGCCAGCAGCACCGAGGAGGGGGGTCGGCGTGAAAAACTGTTTTTT. This chain uses TRBV7-9 with TRBJ1-4, with a possible D match to TRBD1 (6 bases). The CDR3 contains 16 residues. Per germline, CDR1 SEHNR and CDR2 FQNEAQ (reference sequence). The V end lost 5 bases, the J end lost 7 bases, and 20 bases lay between the germline ends.

The rearrangement uses TRBV12-3 or TRBV12-4 and TRBJ2-6; D is possibly TRBD1 (5 bases). Trimming took 2 bases from V and 3 from J, leaving 8 bases between them. The CDR3 loop spans 15 amino acids. CDR3 DNA sequence: TGTGCCAGCAGTTTATGGGGCGGTGGGGCCAACGTCCTGACTTTC. Translated, it gives CASSLWGGGANVLTF.

This chain joins TRBV7-6 and TRBJ2-7; 9 nucleotides agree with TRBD1. Germline V CDR1 and CDR2: SGHVS, FNYEAQ. The CDR3 runs 19 residues. The V gene end was trimmed by 6 bases and the J gene end by 5 bases; junction bases not matched to a gene: 23. CDR3 bases: TGTGCCAGCAGACCCTCCTTGGGACAGGGAGTCTATGATGACGACGAGCAGTACTTC. Its protein product is CASRPSLGQGVYDDDEQYF.

This chain links TRBV29-1 with TRBJ1-5, with D perhaps TRBD1 (5 bases). Trimming took off 3 bases at V and 1 base at J, with 10 bases between the two ends. Germline values: CDR1 SQVTM, CDR2 ANQGSEA. This CDR3 spans 14 amino acids. The CDR3 region is CSVEAGNSNQPQHF. The CDR3 DNA sequence: TGCAGCGTTGAGGCAGGGAACAGCAATCAGCCCCAGCATTTT. Using reference TRBV29-1 and TRBJ1-5 for the parts outside the CDR3, the full variable domain is SAVISQKPSRDICQRGTSLTIQCQVDSQVTMMFWYRQQPGQSLTLIATANQGSEATYESGFVIDKFPISRPNLTFSTLTVSNMSPEDSSIYLCSVEAGNSNQPQHFGDGTRLSIL.

As for this clonotype: A much larger clone differs by one base, so this may be a read error. The chain employs TRBV12-3 or TRBV12-4 and TRBJ2-6; a weak D match, TRBD1 (6 bases). The CDR3 has 14 residues. V gave up 6 bases and J gave up 3 bases, with 9 bases separating them. The CDR3 sequence is CASRTGRGANVLTF. The DNA of the CDR3 is TGTGCCAGCAGGACAGGTCGTGGGGCCAACGTCCTGACTTTC.

In this sample, this clonotype turned up many times. The rearrangement joins TRBV25-1 to TRBJ1-1, with D unclear. V was trimmed by 3 bases and J by 1 base, leaving 12 bases between them. This CDR3 is built from 15 residues. The V gene's germline CDR1 is MGHDK and CDR2 SYGVNS. In DNA form, the CDR3 reads TGTGCCAGCAGTGATAGACGGGTGCCGAACACTGAAGCTTTCTTT. Residues: CASSDRRVPNTEAFF.

CDR3 in DNA: TGTGCCATCAGTGAGTCGTGGAGGTCCGAGCAGTACTTC. Its protein product is CAISESWRSEQYF. The chain links TRBV10-3 to TRBJ2-7, with D tentatively TRBD2 (5 bases). CDR1 is ENHRY and CDR2 is SYGVKD in the germline V gene. This CDR3 is 13 amino acids long. Trimming removed 0 bases at V and 6 bases at J, with 9 bases between.

This clonotype was observed many times. V gene TRBV7-9 combines with J gene TRBJ1-4; TRBD1 matches at 7 bases. Germline V gene data show CDR1 as SEHNR and CDR2 as FQNEAQ (reference sequence). V was clipped by 5 bases and J by 8 bases; unmatched bases: 11. The CDR3 extends over 15 amino acids. CDR3 DNA: TGTGCCAGCAGCCAACGGACAGGAGGTGAAGAAAAACTGTTTTTT. Its protein is CASSQRTGGEEKLFF.

This clonotype was observed once. This chain uses TRBV25-1 with TRBJ2-6; 9 bases agree with TRBD1. The CDR3 has 18 amino acids. Germline V gene sequence: CDR1 MGHDK, CDR2 SYGVNS. The ends lost 5 bases at V and 0 bases at J; junction bases unmatched: 8. This CDR3 reads CASSPPDRGLSGANVLTF. CDR3 DNA sequence: TGTGCCAGCAGTCCCCCGGACAGGGGACTCTCTGGGGCCAACGTCCTGACTTTC.

Here the CDR3 reads CAISIQGRNTEAFF. The CDR3 DNA follows: TGTGCCATCAGTATTCAGGGTAGGAACACTGAAGCTTTCTTT. This chain uses TRBV10-3 with TRBJ1-1; D is possibly TRBD1 (5 bases). V was cut by 5 bases and J by 1 base, with 11 bases left in between. Germline V gene sequence: CDR1 ENHRY, CDR2 SYGVKD. This CDR3 comprises 14 residues.

This chain links TRBV29-1 with TRBJ1-3, with D perhaps TRBD1 (6 bases). Trimming removed 6 bases at V and 0 bases at J, with 9 bases between. CDR1 SQVTM and CDR2 ANQGSEA come from the germline V gene. CDR3 length: 13 amino acids. The CDR3 here is CSVGADSGNTIYF. CDR3 in DNA: TGCAGCGTGGGGGCGGACTCTGGAAACACCATATATTTT.

J is TRBJ2-7 and V is TRBV2; D might be TRBD2 (5 bases). The V gene lost 6 bases and the J gene lost 0 bases, with 18 bases spanning the gap. The CDR3 sequence is 16 residues long. Germline V gives CDR1 SNHLY, CDR2 FYNNEI. In DNA, the CDR3 is TGTGCCAGCAGCCGAGGGTCCGGGCCCCACTCCTACGAGCAGTACTTC. Its protein product is CASSRGSGPHSYEQYF.

Many counts were recorded for this clonotype. The chain has TRBV15 and TRBJ1-2; maybe TRBD1 (5 bases). Germline V gives CDR1 LNHNV, CDR2 YYDKDF (reference sequence). Trimming shortened V by 2 bases and J by 2 bases, and 9 bases separated the two germline ends. The CDR3 spans 14 residues. The CDR3 is CATSRRDGNYGYTF. The CDR3 DNA follows: TGTGCCACCAGCAGACGGGACGGGAACTATGGCTACACCTTC.

This clonotype has a count of ten or more. The chain uses TRBV7-9 and TRBJ1-5; weak D call: TRBD1 (6 bases). The CDR3 sequence is 14 residues long. Germline V CDR1 and CDR2: SEHNR, FQNEAQ (reference sequence). The germline V and J ends were trimmed by 3 bases and 4 bases, with 10 bases remaining between them. The CDR3 loop reads CASSFGQMNQPQHF. The CDR3 DNA reads as TGTGCCAGCAGCTTCGGACAGATGAATCAGCCCCAGCATTTT.